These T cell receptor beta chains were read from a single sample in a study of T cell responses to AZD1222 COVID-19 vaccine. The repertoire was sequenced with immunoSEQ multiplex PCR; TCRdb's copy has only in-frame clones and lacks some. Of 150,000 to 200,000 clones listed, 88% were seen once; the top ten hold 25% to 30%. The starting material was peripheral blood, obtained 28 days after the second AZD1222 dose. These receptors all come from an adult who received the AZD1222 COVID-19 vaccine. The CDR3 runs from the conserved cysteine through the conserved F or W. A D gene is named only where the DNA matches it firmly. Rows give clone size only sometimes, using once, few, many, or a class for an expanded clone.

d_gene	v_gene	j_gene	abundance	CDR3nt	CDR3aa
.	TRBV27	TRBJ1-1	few	TGTGCCAGCAGTTTTCGGGGGGGAACTGAAGCTTTCTTT	CASSFRGGTEAFF
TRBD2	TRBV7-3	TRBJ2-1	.	TGTGCCAGCAGCTTCTTACGGACTAGCGGGAGGTCCAGCTCCTACAATGAGCAGTTCTTC	CASSFLRTSGRSSSYNEQFF
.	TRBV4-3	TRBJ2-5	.	TGCGCCAGCAGCCAAGACCGGGCGCAGACCCAGTACTTC	CASSQDRAQTQYF
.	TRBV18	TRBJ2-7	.	TGTGCCAGCTCACCACAGGGAGGCGGCTACGAGCAGTACTTC	CASSPQGGGYEQYF
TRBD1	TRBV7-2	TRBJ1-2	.	TGTGCCAGCAGCTTAGCGACAGGGGGCCGTGGCTACACCTTC	CASSLATGGRGYTF
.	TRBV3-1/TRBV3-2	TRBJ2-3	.	TGTGCCAGCAGCCCCCCGGCCACAGATACGCAGTATTTT	CASSPPATDTQYF
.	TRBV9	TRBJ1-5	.	TGTGCCAGCAGCGTAGGATACAGGGACGAGATTAGCAATCAGCCCCAGCATTTT	CASSVGYRDEISNQPQHF
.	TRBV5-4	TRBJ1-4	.	TGTGCCAGCAGCTTGATTGGGGAGGGTGAAAAACTGTTTTTT	CASSLIGEGEKLFF
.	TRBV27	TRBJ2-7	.	TGTGCCAGCAGTTTAGGAAAGGGAACCGAGCAGTACTTC	CASSLGKGTEQYF
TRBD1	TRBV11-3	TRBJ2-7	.	TGTGCCAGCAGCTTAACCGAGACAGGGGGCTACGAGCAGTACTTC	CASSLTETGGYEQYF
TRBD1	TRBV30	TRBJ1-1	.	TGTGCCTGGAGCCGCCGAAACAGGGGTGAAGCTTTCTTT	CAWSRRNRGEAFF
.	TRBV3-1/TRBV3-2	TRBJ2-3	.	TGTGCCAGCAGCCTAATCGGGACGGAAACAGATACGCAGTATTTT	CASSLIGTETDTQYF
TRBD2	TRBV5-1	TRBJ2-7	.	TGCGCCAGCAGCTTATCGGCGGGAGGGGACTACGAGCAGTACTTC	CASSLSAGGDYEQYF
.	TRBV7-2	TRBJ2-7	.	TGTGCCAGCAGCTTAGGACGCTACGAGCAGTACTTC	CASSLGRYEQYF
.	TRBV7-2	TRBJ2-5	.	TGTGCCAGCAGCAGGGGGGCCCAAGAGACCCAGTACTTC	CASSRGAQETQYF
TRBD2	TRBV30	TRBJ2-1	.	TGTGCCTGGAGCTCCGGGACTAGCAATGAGCAGTTCTTC	CAWSSGTSNEQFF
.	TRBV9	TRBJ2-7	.	TGTGCCAGCAGCGTAGTAGGGCAGGGGGAGCAGTACTTC	CASSVVGQGEQYF